This is a list of T cell receptor beta chains from one sample in a study of blood T cell repertoires in COVID-19. Only in-frame clones appear in the TCRdb table, and some are missing; sequencing was by immunoSEQ multiplex PCR. The table lists over 250,000 clones, about 89% of them singletons, with around 12% in the top ten. Specimen: peripheral blood. These receptors came from a woman aged 60-70 years with acute or convalescent COVID-19. The CDR3 runs from the conserved cysteine through the conserved F or W. The order of the fields is J gene, clone size, D gene, V gene, CDR3 protein, CDR3 DNA. The D gene is left open where the match is weak. Not every row has a clone size; where given, it reads once, few, many or a size class.

J gene: TRBJ2-7; clone size: -; D gene: -; V gene: TRBV30; CDR3 protein: CASGQTHEQYF; CDR3 DNA: TGTGCCTCCGGACAGACCCACGAGCAGTACTTC
J gene: TRBJ2-3; clone size: -; D gene: -; V gene: TRBV12-5; CDR3 protein: CASGQTDTQYF; CDR3 DNA: TGTGCTAGTGGCCAAACAGATACGCAGTATTTT
J gene: TRBJ2-1; clone size: -; D gene: TRBD2; V gene: TRBV28; CDR3 protein: CASSTPLGGADEQFF; CDR3 DNA: TGTGCCAGCAGCACCCCCCTGGGAGGGGCGGATGAGCAGTTCTTC
J gene: TRBJ2-5; clone size: -; D gene: -; V gene: TRBV19; CDR3 protein: CASSITEQETQYF; CDR3 DNA: TGTGCCAGTAGTATTACAGAACAAGAGACCCAGTACTTC
J gene: TRBJ1-5; clone size: -; D gene: -; V gene: TRBV6-1; CDR3 protein: CASSEGQGPFHF; CDR3 DNA: TGTGCCAGCAGTGAAGGACAAGGCCCTTTTCATTTT
J gene: TRBJ2-4; clone size: -; D gene: TRBD2; V gene: TRBV7-2; CDR3 protein: CASSLSRLAGGTAKNIQYF; CDR3 DNA: TGTGCCAGCAGCTTAAGCCGACTAGCGGGGGGTACGGCCAAAAACATTCAGTACTTC
J gene: TRBJ1-2; clone size: once; D gene: -; V gene: TRBV6-2/TRBV6-3; CDR3 protein: CASSYGRGANYGYTF; CDR3 DNA: TGTGCCAGCAGTTACGGCCGGGGGGCAAACTATGGCTACACCTTC
J gene: TRBJ2-3; clone size: once; D gene: TRBD2; V gene: TRBV2; CDR3 protein: CASRGGSSPDTQYF; CDR3 DNA: TGTGCCAGCAGGGGCGGGAGTAGCCCAGATACGCAGTATTTT
J gene: TRBJ2-7; clone size: -; D gene: TRBD2; V gene: TRBV27; CDR3 protein: CASSLGATSGRPSSYEQYF; CDR3 DNA: TGTGCCAGCAGTTTAGGGGCGACTAGCGGGAGGCCCAGCTCCTACGAGCAGTACTTC
J gene: TRBJ1-3; clone size: few; D gene: -; V gene: TRBV6-6; CDR3 protein: CASILSGSSGNTIYF; CDR3 DNA: TGTGCCAGCATCCTTTCCGGGAGCTCTGGAAACACCATATATTTT
J gene: TRBJ2-6; clone size: -; D gene: TRBD1; V gene: TRBV5-1; CDR3 protein: CASSLRTGGSGANVLTF; CDR3 DNA: TGCGCCAGCAGCCTACGTACAGGGGGCTCTGGGGCCAACGTCCTGACTTTC
J gene: TRBJ2-3; clone size: -; D gene: TRBD1; V gene: TRBV15; CDR3 protein: CATSRNRGSTDTQYF; CDR3 DNA: TGTGCCACCAGCAGGAACAGGGGCAGCACAGATACGCAGTATTTT
J gene: TRBJ2-7; clone size: -; D gene: -; V gene: TRBV24-1; CDR3 protein: CATSDRAGEQYF; CDR3 DNA: TGTGCCACCAGTGACAGGGCTGGGGAGCAGTACTTC
J gene: TRBJ2-4; clone size: -; D gene: TRBD1; V gene: TRBV24-1; CDR3 protein: CATSETGGNAKNIQYF; CDR3 DNA: TGTGCCACCAGTGAGACAGGGGGCAACGCCAAAAACATTCAGTACTTC
J gene: TRBJ2-2; clone size: -; D gene: -; V gene: TRBV3-1/TRBV3-2; CDR3 protein: CASSHYRVPTGTGELFF; CDR3 DNA: TGTGCCAGCAGCCACTACCGGGTCCCCACAGGGACCGGGGAGCTGTTTTTT
J gene: TRBJ1-3; clone size: -; D gene: -; V gene: TRBV7-2; CDR3 protein: CASSPTRVSGNTIYF; CDR3 DNA: TGTGCCAGCAGCCCAACGAGAGTCTCTGGAAACACCATATATTTT
J gene: TRBJ1-6; clone size: few; D gene: TRBD1; V gene: TRBV7-2; CDR3 protein: CASSLPLDRAYNSPLHF; CDR3 DNA: TGTGCCAGCAGCTTACCCCTGGACAGGGCCTATAATTCACCCCTCCACTTT
J gene: TRBJ1-1; clone size: -; D gene: -; V gene: TRBV28; CDR3 protein: CASSDEGTEAFF; CDR3 DNA: TGTGCCAGCAGCGACGAGGGCACTGAAGCTTTCTTT
J gene: TRBJ1-1; clone size: -; D gene: -; V gene: TRBV7-8; CDR3 protein: CASSRGAPPSDTEAFF; CDR3 DNA: TGTGCCAGCAGCCGAGGGGCTCCCCCTTCGGACACTGAAGCTTTCTTT
J gene: TRBJ1-2; clone size: -; D gene: TRBD1; V gene: TRBV11-1; CDR3 protein: CASSSQGWDGYTF; CDR3 DNA: TGTGCCAGCAGCTCACAGGGGTGGGATGGCTACACCTTC
J gene: TRBJ1-4; clone size: -; D gene: -; V gene: TRBV27; CDR3 protein: CASSLFHREKLFF; CDR3 DNA: TGTGCCAGCAGTTTATTTCACCGGGAAAAACTGTTTTTT
J gene: TRBJ1-6; clone size: few; D gene: -; V gene: TRBV27; CDR3 protein: CASSAEVNSPLHF; CDR3 DNA: TGTGCCAGCAGTGCAGAGGTTAATTCACCCCTCCACTTT
J gene: TRBJ2-3; clone size: -; D gene: TRBD1; V gene: TRBV7-3; CDR3 protein: CASSGQARTDTQYF; CDR3 DNA: TGTGCCAGCAGCGGACAGGCGCGCACAGATACGCAGTATTTT
J gene: TRBJ2-5; clone size: -; D gene: -; V gene: TRBV5-6; CDR3 protein: CASSPEGLTPQETQYF; CDR3 DNA: TGTGCCAGCAGCCCGGAAGGACTTACCCCGCAAGAGACCCAGTACTTC
J gene: TRBJ2-2; clone size: -; D gene: TRBD1; V gene: TRBV7-3; CDR3 protein: CASSPGQGTTNTGELFF; CDR3 DNA: TGTGCCAGCAGCCCAGGACAGGGGACCACGAACACCGGGGAGCTGTTTTTT